The entry below describes one TCR beta chain. Its specific antigen is unknown. There are no base qualities to consult, and no much larger clone falls within one base. This record belongs to a study of blood T cell repertoires in COVID-19 (dated by TCRdb to 2018 to 2020). Some background on the complete study: Samples from collaborators originated in the United States, Italy and Spain and spanned both the acute and convalescent phases of COVID-19. The prospective study material was composed of cDNA or gDNA derived from T cells, B-cell-depleted T cells, or PBMCs. The dataset comprised deeply sampled blood TCRbeta repertoires from subjects exposed to, actively infected with, or recovered from COVID-19. The repertoires were made available in a free public database intended to serve as a resource for research on the immune response to SARS-CoV-2. The samples were drawn from the first 160 participants of the ongoing ImmuneRACE study and from about 1,200 subjects provided by 6 global collaborators. Nearly every sample came with metadata listing a de-identified subject ID, COVID-19 status, age in years and sex. Where HLA class I and class II types were available, the types were taken from metadata supplied by the sample provider, not from assay-based typing. What the work shows at the level of the full study, not this receptor alone: How much clinical and demographic metadata was included differed by source and by participant, and the metadata was provided uncurated.

From the cysteine up to the phenylalanine, the CDR3 has a length of 16 residues. The retained sequence is limited to the CDR3, 48 bases, with the frame set at the first base. From the germline V gene, CDR1 is SGHTA and CDR2 is FQGNSA. At the junction V is shortened by 2 bases and J by 6 bases, with 17 bases in between. The immunoSEQ Assay, a bias-controlled multiplex PCR, was used to amplify TCRbeta CDR3 regions from genomic DNA. Under the source paper's analysis protocol: Within the assay, amplification of reference gene primers was used to estimate how many nucleated cells each sample contained. To quantify the absolute abundance of each unique TCRbeta CDR3 rearrangement, sequence reads were collapsed and filtered. For each sample, productive Simpson clonality was calculated as the square root of Simpson's diversity index over productive rearrangements. TCRdb took this table from immuneACCESS and kept in-frame rearrangements with V and J called. Such tables lack part of the clones; where checked against another copy, unresolved V genes explain under half of the gap, and the rest is unexplained. V and J calls plus clone size are reproduced from that table; the DNA served to infer D and trimming. This sample lists some 280,000 clones; approximately 90% were detected once. The top ten hold around 2.9% of the sample.

Each collaborating institution followed its own protocols to collect whole blood in K2EDTA tubes. For TCRbeta analysis, collaborators shipped samples as frozen whole blood, isolated PBMCs, or DNA extracted from either of those sample types. Input material: peripheral blood. This receptor was taken from a woman aged 25 to 39 with active or convalescent COVID-19. The chain is made from TRBV7-2 and TRBJ1-5; TRBD1 is possibly the D segment (6 matching bases). CDR3 loop: CASSLRSRGGGQPQHF. The base sequence is TGTGCCAGCAGCTTAAGATCCAGGGGAGGGGGTCAGCCCCAGCATTTT.